These T cell receptor beta chains were read from a single sample in a study of cytomegalovirus exposure and HLA in healthy donors. The assay was immunoSEQ multiplex PCR, and TCRdb's table has in-frame clones only and misses some. The sample records roughly 180,000 clones, roughly 85% being singletons. Input material: PBMCs. These receptors came from a man aged 30 to 45 in good health and CMV-seronegative. The conserved cysteine and the conserved F or W are not part of the CDR3 here. Fields, in order: V gene, J gene, clone size, CDR3 protein. Clone size is shown for a subset of rows, as once, few, many or a class of expanded clone.

TRBV6-1	TRBJ1-1	.	ASRRQGQTEAF
TRBV5-1	TRBJ2-7	.	ASRKRWDKGSYEQY
TRBV19	TRBJ1-5	.	ASSIIPEQPQH
TRBV14	TRBJ2-1	.	ASSPGTGGIYNEQF
TRBV12-2	TRBJ2-7	.	ATPGQGWHEQY
TRBV6-6	TRBJ2-3	.	ASSPPGGATDTQY
TRBV18	TRBJ2-5	.	ASSASTYQETQY
TRBV6-4	TRBJ1-2	.	ASTGQGPNYGYT
TRBV2	TRBJ1-5	.	ASRPSVSNQPQH
TRBV7-9	TRBJ2-7	.	ASSSGQGLREQY
TRBV5-4	TRBJ2-2	.	ASSLARGAENTGELF
TRBV30	TRBJ2-2	.	AWSRGGLAGGPTGELF
TRBV5-5	TRBJ2-3	.	ASSSYRGQTDTQY
TRBV18	TRBJ2-7	.	ASSPTATYEQY
TRBV2	TRBJ1-1	.	ASIARGTAEAF
TRBV4-1	TRBJ2-3	.	ASSPQGGSTDTQY
TRBV28	TRBJ2-7	.	ASSLPKTGRRYEQY
TRBV7-9	TRBJ2-7	.	ASSLPSGTGEQY
TRBV28	TRBJ2-7	.	ASSSPGGPYSYEQY
TRBV27	TRBJ2-7	.	ASSSLRGGEQY
TRBV30	TRBJ1-2	.	AWSVPQGYGYT
TRBV27	TRBJ2-7	.	ASSLMGQAYEQY
TRBV7-7	TRBJ2-3	.	ASSLVAGGGTDTQY
TRBV4-3	TRBJ1-1	.	ASSQVQGIEAF
TRBV28	TRBJ2-7	few	ASSPRGYEQY
TRBV5-1	TRBJ2-7	.	ASSLEVTSSYEQY
TRBV28	TRBJ2-2	.	ASSLDRGELF
TRBV6-5	TRBJ1-1	.	ASSHGDRRNTEAF
TRBV4-1	TRBJ2-5	.	ASSQGLAEHQETQY
TRBV7-2	TRBJ1-1	once	ASSLARAPGGDEAF
TRBV30	TRBJ1-4	.	AWSVGAYEKLF
TRBV19	TRBJ2-2	once	ASSMAANTGELF
TRBV2	TRBJ2-1	.	ARGTGAYNEQF
TRBV7-2	TRBJ1-2	.	ASSQQDGFLYGYT
TRBV28	TRBJ1-1	.	ASSLPGGHTEAF
TRBV7-2	TRBJ1-1	.	ASSHREMSDTEAF
TRBV7-8	TRBJ2-1	.	ASREAGGSYNEQF
TRBV25-1	TRBJ2-2	once	ASSDPGLAGSGELF
TRBV20-1	TRBJ2-1	.	SASDEQF
TRBV6-5	TRBJ2-7	.	ASSYGQSYEQY